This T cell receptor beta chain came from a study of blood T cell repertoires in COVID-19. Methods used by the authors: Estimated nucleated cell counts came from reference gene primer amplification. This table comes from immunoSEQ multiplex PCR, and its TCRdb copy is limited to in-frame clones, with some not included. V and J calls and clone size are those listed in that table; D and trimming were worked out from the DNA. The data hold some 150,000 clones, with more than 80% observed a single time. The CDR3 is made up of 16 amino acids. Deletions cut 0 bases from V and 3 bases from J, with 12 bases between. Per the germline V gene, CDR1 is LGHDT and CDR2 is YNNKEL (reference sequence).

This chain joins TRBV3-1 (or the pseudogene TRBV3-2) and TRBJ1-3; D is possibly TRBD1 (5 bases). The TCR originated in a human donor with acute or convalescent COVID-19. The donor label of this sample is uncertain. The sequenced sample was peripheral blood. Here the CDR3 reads CASSQDLRGYGNTIYF. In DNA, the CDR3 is TGTGCCAGCAGCCAAGATCTTAGGGGTTATGGAAACACCATATATTTT.